These T cell receptor beta chains were read from a single sample in a study of blood T cell repertoires in COVID-19. Measured with immunoSEQ multiplex PCR; TCRdb has only the in-frame clones, and not every one. The table includes about 100,000 clones, 80% detected once. The sequencing input was peripheral blood. The receptors stem from a man between 65 and 80 years old with active or convalescent COVID-19. The CDR3 runs from the conserved cysteine through the conserved F or W. Fields, in order: V gene, J gene, D gene, clone size, CDR3 protein, CDR3 DNA. A D gene is named only where the DNA matches it firmly. Expanded clones are given a class, and other clones once, few, many or no size at all.

>TRBV19|TRBJ1-5|TRBD1|NA
CASRGTGVHQPQHF
TGTGCCAGTAGGGGGACAGGGGTTCATCAGCCCCAGCATTTT
>TRBV29-1|TRBJ1-2|NA|NA
CSVEAMTGGYTF
TGCAGCGTTGAAGCGATGACGGGTGGCTACACCTTC
>TRBV2|TRBJ2-3|NA|many
CASRRETDTQYF
TGTGCCAGCAGGCGGGAAACAGATACGCAGTATTTT
>TRBV5-1|TRBJ1-3|NA|NA
CASSLEWAGTPKDSGNTIYF
TGCGCCAGCAGCTTGGAATGGGCCGGGACACCCAAGGACTCTGGAAACACCATATATTTT
>TRBV19|TRBJ2-1|NA|NA
CASSMALLTYNEQFF
TGTGCCAGTAGTATGGCTCTGTTGACCTACAATGAGCAGTTCTTC
>TRBV28|TRBJ2-7|TRBD2|NA
CASSLGRVYEQYF
TGTGCCAGCAGTTTGGGGAGGGTTTACGAGCAGTACTTC
>TRBV11-1|TRBJ2-7|TRBD1|NA
CASSPGTAYEQYF
TGTGCCAGCAGCCCAGGGACAGCCTACGAGCAGTACTTC
>TRBV19|TRBJ2-6|NA|few
CASSIPRGWASSGANVLTF
TGTGCCAGTAGTATTCCCAGGGGATGGGCCAGCTCTGGGGCCAACGTCCTGACTTTC
>TRBV5-4|TRBJ2-7|NA|NA
CASSLSSDGSPYEQYF
TGTGCCAGCAGCTTGAGTTCGGACGGGAGTCCCTACGAGCAGTACTTC
>TRBV29-1|TRBJ1-2|NA|NA
CSVADRTYGYTF
TGCAGCGTTGCTGACAGGACCTATGGCTACACCTTC
>TRBV10-3|TRBJ1-4|NA|NA
CAISELNRAANEKLFF
TGTGCCATCAGTGAGTTGAACAGGGCGGCTAATGAAAAACTGTTTTTT
>TRBV18|TRBJ2-3|TRBD1|NA
CASSLRQGGRADTQYF
TGTGCCAGCTCACTAAGACAGGGTGGCCGTGCAGATACGCAGTATTTT
>TRBV4-2|TRBJ2-4|NA|few
CASSQDLGGGTANIQYF
TGTGCCAGCAGCCAAGATTTGGGGGGAGGCACCGCTAACATTCAGTACTTC
>TRBV27|TRBJ1-2|NA|NA
CASSLNRFYGYTF
TGTGCCAGCAGTTTAAACAGATTCTATGGCTACACCTTC
>TRBV30|TRBJ2-7|TRBD1|few
CAWSGGQGVYRASYEQYF
TGTGCCTGGAGTGGGGGACAGGGGGTCTACAGGGCCTCCTACGAGCAGTACTTC
>TRBV3-1/TRBV3-2|TRBJ1-3|TRBD1|NA
CASSRIGTDLRGNTIYF
TGTGCCAGCAGCCGCATCGGGACAGATCTTCGGGGAAACACCATATATTTT
>TRBV29-1|TRBJ1-3|TRBD1|NA
CSVGGQGVPGNTIYF
TGCAGCGTTGGAGGACAGGGGGTACCTGGAAACACCATATATTTT
>TRBV5-1|TRBJ1-5|NA|NA
CASPNQPQHF
TGCGCCAGCCCTAATCAGCCCCAGCATTTT
>TRBV13|TRBJ1-3|NA|NA
CASSLTQSPFDTIYF
TGTGCCAGCAGTCTTACCCAGTCCCCCTTTGATACCATATATTTT
>TRBV4-3|TRBJ1-1|NA|NA
CASSQDQEAEAFF
TGCGCCAGCAGCCAAGATCAAGAGGCTGAAGCTTTCTTT
>TRBV29-1|TRBJ2-1|TRBD2|NA
CSVGLATAGEQFF
TGCAGCGTGGGACTAGCGACCGCTGGTGAGCAGTTCTTC
>TRBV7-3|TRBJ2-1|NA|NA
CASSRAGTGAYNEQFF
TGTGCCAGCAGCCGCGCCGGGACGGGAGCGTACAATGAGCAGTTCTTC
>TRBV7-9|TRBJ2-3|TRBD2|NA
CASTSRLAGGQDTQYF
TGTGCCAGCACCTCCCGACTAGCGGGAGGTCAGGATACGCAGTATTTT
>TRBV4-1|TRBJ2-2|TRBD2|NA
CASSQGSSGVITGELFF
TGCGCCAGCAGCCAAGGGTCGAGCGGGGTGATCACCGGGGAGCTGTTTTTT
>TRBV4-3|TRBJ2-7|TRBD2|NA
CASSQALAATYEQYF
TGCGCCAGCAGCCAAGCGCTAGCGGCTACCTACGAGCAGTACTTC
>TRBV3-1/TRBV3-2|TRBJ1-5|TRBD1|NA
CASSQYRQGQPQHF
TGTGCCAGCAGCCAATATCGACAGGGCCAGCCCCAGCATTTT
>TRBV2|TRBJ1-5|NA|NA
CASSDSETGNQPQHF
TGTGCCAGCAGCGATTCCGAGACAGGCAATCAGCCCCAGCATTTT
>TRBV7-2|TRBJ2-7|TRBD2|NA
CASSPRESEEQYF
TGTGCCAGCAGCCCGCGGGAGAGTGAAGAGCAGTACTTC